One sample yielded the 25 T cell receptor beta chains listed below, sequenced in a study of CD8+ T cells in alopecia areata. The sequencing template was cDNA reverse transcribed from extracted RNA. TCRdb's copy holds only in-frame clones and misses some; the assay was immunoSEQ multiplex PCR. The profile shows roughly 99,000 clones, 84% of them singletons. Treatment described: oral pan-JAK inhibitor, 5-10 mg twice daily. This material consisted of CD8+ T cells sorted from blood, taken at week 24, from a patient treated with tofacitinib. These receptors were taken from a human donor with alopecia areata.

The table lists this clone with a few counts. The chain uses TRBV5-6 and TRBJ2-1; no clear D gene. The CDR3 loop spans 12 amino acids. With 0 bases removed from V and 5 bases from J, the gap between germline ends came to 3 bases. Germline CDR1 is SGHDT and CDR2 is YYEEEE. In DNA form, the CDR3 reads TGTGCCAGCAGCTTGGCTGACAATGAGCAGTTCTTC. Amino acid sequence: CASSLADNEQFF. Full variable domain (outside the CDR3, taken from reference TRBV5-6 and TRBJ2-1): DAGVTQSPTHLIKTRGQQVTLRCSPKSGHDTVSWYQQALGQGPQFIFQYYEEEERQRGNFPDRFSGHQFPNYSSELNVNALLLGDSALYLCASSLADNEQFFGPGTRLTVL.

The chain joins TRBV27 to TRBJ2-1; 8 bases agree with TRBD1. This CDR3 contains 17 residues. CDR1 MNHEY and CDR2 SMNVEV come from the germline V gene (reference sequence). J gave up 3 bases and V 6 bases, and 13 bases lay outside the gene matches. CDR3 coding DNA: TGTGCCAGCAGCATCACAGGGGGGATTTCGGGCTACAATGAGCAGTTCTTC. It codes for CASSITGGISGYNEQFF.

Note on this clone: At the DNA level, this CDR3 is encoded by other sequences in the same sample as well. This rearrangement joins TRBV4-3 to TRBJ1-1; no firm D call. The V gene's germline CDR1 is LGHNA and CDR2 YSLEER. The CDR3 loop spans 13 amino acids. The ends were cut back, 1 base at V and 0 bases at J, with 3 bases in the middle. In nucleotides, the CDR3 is TGCGCCAGCAGCCAAGTCGTGAACACTGAAGCTTTCTTT. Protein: CASSQVVNTEAFF.

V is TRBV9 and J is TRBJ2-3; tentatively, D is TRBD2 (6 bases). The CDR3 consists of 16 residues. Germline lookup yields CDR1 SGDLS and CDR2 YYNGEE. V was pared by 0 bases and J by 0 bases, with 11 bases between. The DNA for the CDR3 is TGTGCCAGCAGCGTAGGTCTAGCGCTAAGCACAGATACGCAGTATTTT. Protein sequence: CASSVGLALSTDTQYF. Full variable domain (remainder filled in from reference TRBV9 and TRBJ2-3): DSGVTQTPKHLITATGQRVTLRCSPRSGDLSVYWYQQSLDQGLQFLIQYYNGEERAKGNILERFSAQQFPDLHSELNLSSLELGDSALYFCASSVGLALSTDTQYFGPGTRLTVL.

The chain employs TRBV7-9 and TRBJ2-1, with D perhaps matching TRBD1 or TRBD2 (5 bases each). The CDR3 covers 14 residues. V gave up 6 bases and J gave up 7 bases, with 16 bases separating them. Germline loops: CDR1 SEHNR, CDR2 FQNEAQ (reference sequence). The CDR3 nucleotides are TGTGCCAGCAGGTACACCGGGACCTCTAATGAGCAGTTCTTC. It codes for CASRYTGTSNEQFF.

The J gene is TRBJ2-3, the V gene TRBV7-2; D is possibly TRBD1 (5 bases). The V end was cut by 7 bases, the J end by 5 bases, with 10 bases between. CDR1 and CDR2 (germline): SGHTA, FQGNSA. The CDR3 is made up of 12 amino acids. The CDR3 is CASNQGLDTQYF. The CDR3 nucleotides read TGTGCCAGCAACCAGGGTTTAGATACGCAGTATTTT.

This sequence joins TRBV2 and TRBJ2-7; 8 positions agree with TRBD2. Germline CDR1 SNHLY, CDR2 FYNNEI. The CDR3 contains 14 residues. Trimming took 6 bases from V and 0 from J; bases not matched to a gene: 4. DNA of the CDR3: TGTGCCAGCAGGGCGGGGGGAAGCTCCTACGAGCAGTACTTC. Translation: CASRAGGSSYEQYF.

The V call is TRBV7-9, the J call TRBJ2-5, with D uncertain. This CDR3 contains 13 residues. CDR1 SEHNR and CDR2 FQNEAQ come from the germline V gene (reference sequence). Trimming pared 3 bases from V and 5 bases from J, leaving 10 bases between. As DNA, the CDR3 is TGTGCCAGCAGCTTGATGGATGGGGAGACCCAGTACTTC. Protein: CASSLMDGETQYF.

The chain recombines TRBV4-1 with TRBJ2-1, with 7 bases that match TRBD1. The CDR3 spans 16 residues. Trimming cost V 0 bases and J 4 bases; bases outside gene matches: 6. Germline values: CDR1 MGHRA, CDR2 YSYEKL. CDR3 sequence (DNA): TGCGCCAGCAGCCAAGATTCGGGGACAGAGTACAATGAGCAGTTCTTC. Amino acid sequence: CASSQDSGTEYNEQFF.

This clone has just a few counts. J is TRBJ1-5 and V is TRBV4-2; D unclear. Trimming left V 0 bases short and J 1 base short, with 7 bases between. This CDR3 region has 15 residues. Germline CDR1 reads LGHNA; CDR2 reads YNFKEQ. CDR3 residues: CASSQEGPSNQPQHF. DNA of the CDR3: TGTGCCAGCAGCCAAGAGGGCCCGAGCAATCAGCCCCAGCATTTT.

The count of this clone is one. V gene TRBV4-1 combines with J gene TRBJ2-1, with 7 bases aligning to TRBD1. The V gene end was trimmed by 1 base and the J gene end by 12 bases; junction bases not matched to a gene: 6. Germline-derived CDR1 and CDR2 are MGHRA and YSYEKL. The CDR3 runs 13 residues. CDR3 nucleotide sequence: TGCGCCAGCAGCCAAGCGACAGGGCAGGCGCAGTTCTTC. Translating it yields CASSQATGQAQFF.

Here the CDR3 reads CASYTTGTGFTGELFF. CDR3 nucleotides: TGTGCCAGCTACACAACCGGGACAGGGTTCACCGGGGAGCTGTTTTTT. The V call is TRBV18, the J call TRBJ2-2; 9 bases map to TRBD1. CDR1 and CDR2 from the germline V gene are KGHSH and LQKENI. V trimming: 7 bases; J trimming: 4 bases; junction bases outside the gene matches: 10. The CDR3 is 16 amino acids. The full variable domain, its missing parts supplied by reference TRBV18 and TRBJ2-2, is NAGVMQNPRHLVRRRGQEARLRCSPMKGHSHVYWYRQLPEEGLKFMVYLQKENIIDESGMPKERFSAEFPKEGPSILRIQQVVRGDSAAYFCASYTTGTGFTGELFFGEGSRLTVL.

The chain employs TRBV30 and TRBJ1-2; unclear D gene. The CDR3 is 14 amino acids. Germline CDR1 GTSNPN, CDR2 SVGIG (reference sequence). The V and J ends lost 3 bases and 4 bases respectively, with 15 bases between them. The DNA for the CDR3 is TGTGCCTGGAGAGCGACAATGGGAGGCTATGGCTACACCTTC. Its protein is CAWRATMGGYGYTF. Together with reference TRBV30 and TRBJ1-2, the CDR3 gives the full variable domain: SQTIHQWPATLVQPVGSPLSLECTVEGTSNPNLYWYRQAAGRGLQLLFYSVGIGQISSEVPQNLSASRPQDRQFILSSKKLLLSDSGFYLCAWRATMGGYGYTFGSGTRLTVV.

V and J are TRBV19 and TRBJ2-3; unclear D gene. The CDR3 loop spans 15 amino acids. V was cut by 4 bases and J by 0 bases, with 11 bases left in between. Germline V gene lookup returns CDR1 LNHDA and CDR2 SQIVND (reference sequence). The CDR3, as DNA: TGTGCCAGTAGTAAGTCAGGTTCTAGCACAGATACGCAGTATTTT. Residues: CASSKSGSSTDTQYF. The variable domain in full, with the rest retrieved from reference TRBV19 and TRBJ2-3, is DGGITQSPKYLFRKEGQNVTLSCEQNLNHDAMYWYRQDPGQGLRLIYYSQIVNDFQKGDIAEGYSVSREKKESFPLTVTSAQKNPTAFYLCASSKSGSSTDTQYFGPGTRLTVL.

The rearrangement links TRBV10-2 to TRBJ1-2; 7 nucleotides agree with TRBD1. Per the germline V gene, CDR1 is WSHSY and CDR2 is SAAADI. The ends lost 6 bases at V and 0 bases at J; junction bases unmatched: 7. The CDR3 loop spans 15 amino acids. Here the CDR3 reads CASRMRGPANYGYTF. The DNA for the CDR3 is TGCGCCAGCAGAATGAGGGGGCCTGCTAACTATGGCTACACCTTC.

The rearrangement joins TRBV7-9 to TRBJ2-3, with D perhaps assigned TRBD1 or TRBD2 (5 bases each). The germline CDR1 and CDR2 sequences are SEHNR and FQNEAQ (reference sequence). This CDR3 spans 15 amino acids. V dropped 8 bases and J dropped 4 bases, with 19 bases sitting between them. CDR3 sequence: CASLEGIRLSDTQYF. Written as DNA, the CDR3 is TGTGCCAGCCTCGAGGGGATCCGGCTCTCAGATACGCAGTATTTT. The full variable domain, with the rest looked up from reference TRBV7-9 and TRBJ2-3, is DTGVSQNPRHKITKRGQNVTFRCDPISEHNRLYWYRQTLGQGPEFLTYFQNEAQLEKSRLLSDRFSAERPKGSFSTLEIQRTEQGDSAMYLCASLEGIRLSDTQYFGPGTRLTVL.

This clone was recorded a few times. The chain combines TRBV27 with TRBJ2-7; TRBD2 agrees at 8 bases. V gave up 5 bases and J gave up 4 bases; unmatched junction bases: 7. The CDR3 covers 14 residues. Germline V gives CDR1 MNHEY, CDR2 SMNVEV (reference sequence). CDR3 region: CASSPLAGRYEQYF. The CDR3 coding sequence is TGTGCCAGCAGTCCCTTAGCGGGAAGGTACGAGCAGTACTTC.

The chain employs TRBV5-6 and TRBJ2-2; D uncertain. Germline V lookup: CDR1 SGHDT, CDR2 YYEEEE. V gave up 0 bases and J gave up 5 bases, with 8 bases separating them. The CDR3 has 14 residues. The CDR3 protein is CASSLVSKTGELFF. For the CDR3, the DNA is TGTGCCAGCAGCTTGGTCTCTAAGACCGGGGAGCTGTTTTTT.

CDR3 residues: CASIPGGPNTEAFF. The CDR3 DNA reads as TGTGCCAGTATCCCCGGGGGCCCGAACACTGAAGCTTTCTTT. This sequence joins TRBV27 and TRBJ1-1; maybe TRBD1 (6 bases). The CDR3 spans 14 residues. Trimming took off 9 bases at V and 1 base at J, with 15 bases between the two ends. Germline values: CDR1 MNHEY, CDR2 SMNVEV (reference sequence).

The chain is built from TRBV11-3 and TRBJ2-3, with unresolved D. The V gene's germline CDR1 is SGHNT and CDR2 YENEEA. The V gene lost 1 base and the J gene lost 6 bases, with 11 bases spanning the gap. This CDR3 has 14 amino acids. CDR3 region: CASSLVGNGDTQYF. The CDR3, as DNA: TGTGCCAGCAGCTTAGTAGGGAACGGGGATACGCAGTATTTT.

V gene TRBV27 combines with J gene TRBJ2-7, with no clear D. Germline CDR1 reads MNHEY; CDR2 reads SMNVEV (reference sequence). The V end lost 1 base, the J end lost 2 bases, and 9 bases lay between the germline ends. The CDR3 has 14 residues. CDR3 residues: CASSLLSGPYEQYF. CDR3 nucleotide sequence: TGTGCCAGCAGTTTATTGTCAGGTCCCTACGAGCAGTACTTC.

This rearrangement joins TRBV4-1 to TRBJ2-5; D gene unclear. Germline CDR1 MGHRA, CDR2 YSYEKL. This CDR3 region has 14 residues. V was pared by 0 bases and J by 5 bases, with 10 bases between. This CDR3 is CASSQDQVSETQYF. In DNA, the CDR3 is TGCGCCAGCAGCCAAGATCAGGTGTCGGAGACCCAGTACTTC.

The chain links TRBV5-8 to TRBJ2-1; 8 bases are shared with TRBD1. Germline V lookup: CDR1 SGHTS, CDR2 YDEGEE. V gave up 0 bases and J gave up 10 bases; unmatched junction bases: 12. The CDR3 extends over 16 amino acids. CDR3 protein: CASSLARGQVIREQFF. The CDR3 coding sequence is TGTGCCAGCAGCTTGGCCAGGGGGCAGGTTATTAGGGAGCAGTTCTTC.

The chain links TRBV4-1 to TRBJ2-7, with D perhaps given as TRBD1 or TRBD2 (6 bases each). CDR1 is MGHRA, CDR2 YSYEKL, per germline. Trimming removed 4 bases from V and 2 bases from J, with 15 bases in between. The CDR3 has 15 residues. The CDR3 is CASSRTRGDAYEQYF. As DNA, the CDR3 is TGCGCCAGCAGCCGAACGAGGGGGGACGCCTACGAGCAGTACTTC.

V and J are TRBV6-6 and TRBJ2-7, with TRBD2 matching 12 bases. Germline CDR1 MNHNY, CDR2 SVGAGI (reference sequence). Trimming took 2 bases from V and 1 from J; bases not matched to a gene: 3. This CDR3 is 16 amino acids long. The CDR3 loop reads CASSYPGTSGSYEQYF. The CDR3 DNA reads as TGTGCCAGCAGTTACCCCGGGACTAGCGGGTCCTACGAGCAGTACTTC.